This TCR beta chain was retrieved from a study of blood T cell repertoires in COVID-19. Whole-study context: Acute and convalescent COVID-19 specimens originated in the United States, Italy and Spain.

V was pared by 6 bases and J by 0 bases, with 5 bases of the junction left unmatched. The CDR3 loop spans 14 amino acids. CDR1 LNHDA and CDR2 SQIVND come from the germline V gene (reference sequence). The Seattle site enrolled patients during active infection and followed them longitudinally. Per the original data handling: It was from reference gene primer amplification that nucleated cell counts were estimated. Repertoires were generated with immunoSEQ multiplex PCR, while TCRdb's copy carries only in-frame clones and drops some. The V and J calls and clone size are taken from that table; D and trimming were inferred from the DNA. The sample has over 250,000 clones; 91% are singletons.

This sequence was found in a person between 18 and 30 years old with COVID-19, enrolled during active disease. Sequenced material: peripheral blood. V is TRBV19 and J is TRBJ2-7; the match to TRBD1 covers 7 bases. CDR3 amino acids: CASRQTGSSYEQYF. The CDR3 DNA reads TGTGCCAGTAGACAGACAGGGAGCTCCTACGAGCAGTACTTC. Together with reference TRBV19 and TRBJ2-7, the CDR3 gives the full variable domain: DGGITQSPKYLFRKEGQNVTLSCEQNLNHDAMYWYRQDPGQGLRLIYYSQIVNDFQKGDIAEGYSVSREKKESFPLTVTSAQKNPTAFYLCASRQTGSSYEQYFGPGTRLTVT.